This TCR beta chain was identified in a study of T cells in Graves' hyperthyroidism and ophthalmopathy. The CDR3 regions of TCR beta were amplified from RNA transcripts. The HTBI primer set drove a first-round RT-PCR of the TCR CDR3. Via MiXCR, TCRdb re-called the multiplex PCR reads, giving one row per CDR3 protein. Of around 270,000 distinct CDR3 sequences listed, around a fifth are singletons. The CDR3 contains 13 residues. In germline, CDR1 is MNHNS, CDR2 SASEGT. Trimming took 5 bases from V and 3 from J, leaving 11 bases between them. Every diagnosis used clinical symptoms, serum thyroxine and TRAb, thyroid ultrasound and orbital computed tomography. Isolation of PBMCs was performed on around 10 ml fresh peripheral blood.

The rearrangement links TRBV6-1 to TRBJ2-7, with D perhaps assigned TRBD1 or TRBD2 (5 bases each). This receptor was identified in a man in his forties or fifties with Graves' ophthalmopathy. The sample taken for sequencing was blood. The DNA for the CDR3 is TGTGCCAGCAGTCGGGACGGCTTCTACGAGCAGTACTTC. Amino acids: CASSRDGFYEQYF.